This is a list of T cell receptor beta chains from one sample in a study of response to subunit inactivated influenza vaccine. TCRdb reprocessed the RT-PCR reads with MiXCR, giving one entry per CDR3 protein. The sample gives roughly 570,000 distinct CDR3 sequences, over 10% of which show up once; approximately 14% is in the top ten. The specimen comprised PBMCs from blood, sampled 40 to 50 days after vaccination. All receptors derive from a man aged 45 to 65 who received an inactivated influenza vaccine. CDR3s include the opening cysteine and the closing phenylalanine or tryptophan. A D gene is named only where the DNA matches it firmly. Clone size is given for some rows only: seen once, a few or many times, or a class if the clone is expanded.

D gene,clone size,J gene,V gene,CDR3 DNA,CDR3 protein
NA,few,TRBJ2-7,TRBV20-1,TGCAGTGCCGAAACTAGAGCCGAGCAGTACTTC,CSAETRAEQYF
NA,NA,TRBJ2-6,TRBV6-2/TRBV6-3,TGTGCCAGCAGTTACTCGAGACTAGAGTCTGGGGCCAACGTCCTGACTTTC,CASSYSRLESGANVLTF
NA,few,TRBJ2-5,TRBV15,TGTGCCACCAGCAGGGACACCCTAGCTATCCAGTACTTC,CATSRDTLAIQYF
TRBD1,few,TRBJ2-1,TRBV5-1,TGCGCCAGCAGCAAACCGGGACAGCTCTACAATGAGCAGTTCTTC,CASSKPGQLYNEQFF
NA,NA,TRBJ2-2,TRBV20-1,TGCAGTGCTAGCCACATATCGAACACCGGGGAGCTGTTTTTT,CSASHISNTGELFF
NA,NA,TRBJ2-4,TRBV12-3/TRBV12-4,TGTGCCAGCAGTTTAGGCCAGGGCGGCAAAAACATTCAGTACTTC,CASSLGQGGKNIQYF
NA,few,TRBJ2-2,TRBV5-5,TGTGCCAGCAGTCTGGAAGGGTTAGGCACCGGGGAGCTGTTTTTT,CASSLEGLGTGELFF
NA,NA,TRBJ1-1,TRBV7-2,TGTGCCAGCAGCTCAGGGGCCCGGACGGCTGAAGCTTTCTTT,CASSSGARTAEAFF
NA,NA,TRBJ2-1,TRBV20-1,TGCAGTGCTAGATTGAGAGTTCAGTACAATGAGCAGTTCTTC,CSARLRVQYNEQFF
NA,many,TRBJ1-2,TRBV6-5,TGTGCCAGCAGTTACTCGATTTCAGGCGGCTACACCTTC,CASSYSISGGYTF
NA,few,TRBJ2-1,TRBV5-1,TGCGCCAGCAGCTTTAAGGAGCACACCTCAGGAGGCAATGAGCAGTTCTTC,CASSFKEHTSGGNEQFF
TRBD1,few,TRBJ1-2,TRBV28,TGTGCCAGCAGTCGACGACAGGGGATCAGTTTTATACGGGGCTACACCTTC,CASSRRQGISFIRGYTF
NA,NA,TRBJ1-5,TRBV6-2/TRBV6-3,TGTGCCAGCAGTTACCGGGGCCGGGGTCAGCCCCAGCATTTT,CASSYRGRGQPQHF
TRBD2,NA,TRBJ2-5,TRBV20-1,TGCAGTGCTACTCACCCCCGGACTAGCATTTCCGAGACCCAGTACTTC,CSATHPRTSISETQYF
NA,many,TRBJ1-4,TRBV5-1,TGCGCCAGCAGCCCGGGACACCCGAATGAAAAACTGTTTTTT,CASSPGHPNEKLFF
NA,few,TRBJ2-3,TRBV20-1,TGCAGTGCTAGAGTTGTCGGTGGGTTGAGCACAGATACGCAGTATTTT,CSARVVGGLSTDTQYF
NA,many,TRBJ1-2,TRBV4-3,TGCGCCAGCAGCCAAGATGCGGGGGGCCAAAACTATGGCTACACCTTC,CASSQDAGGQNYGYTF
NA,NA,TRBJ2-7,TRBV7-2,TGTGCCAGCAGCACCCGGCAGGCCGCCTACGAGCAGTACTTC,CASSTRQAAYEQYF
TRBD2,few,TRBJ2-7,TRBV29-1,TGCAGCGTCCAAGGCATAAGCGGGGGCATTCCCTACGAGCAGTACTTC,CSVQGISGGIPYEQYF
TRBD2,few,TRBJ2-1,TRBV6-2/TRBV6-3,TGTGCCAGCAGCCCCTTCGGGCTAGCGGTCTCCTACAATGAGCAGTTCTTC,CASSPFGLAVSYNEQFF
TRBD1,NA,TRBJ1-2,TRBV3-1,TGTGCCAGCCAACCCTCTACAGGGGCGCGTGGCTACACCTTC,CASQPSTGARGYTF
NA,NA,TRBJ1-6,TRBV7-9,TGTGCCAGCAGCACACCCATGGTACCCCTCCACTTT,CASSTPMVPLHF
NA,many,TRBJ2-1,TRBV12-3/TRBV12-4,TGTGCCAGCACACCTGGGGCGGGGTACAATGAGCAGTTCTTC,CASTPGAGYNEQFF
NA,few,TRBJ2-5,TRBV29-1,TGCAGCGTTCGAAACGGGCCCCTCTACAGGAGTTCCCAAGAGACCCAGTACTTC,CSVRNGPLYRSSQETQYF
TRBD1,many,TRBJ1-5,TRBV6-2/TRBV6-3,TGTGCCAGCAGTTTAGACAGGGAATATCAGCCCCAGCATTTT,CASSLDREYQPQHF
NA,few,TRBJ2-1,TRBV14,TGTGCCAGCAGCCGCGGACAGAGCTCCTACAATGAGCAGTTCTTC,CASSRGQSSYNEQFF
NA,NA,TRBJ1-1,TRBV7-8,TGTGCCAGCAGCAACAGGGTGACGACTGAAGCTTTCTTT,CASSNRVTTEAFF
NA,NA,TRBJ2-3,TRBV20-1,TGCTGTGCTATCCTGTGTCGGCCGGGGCAGGGCACAGATACGCAGTATTTT,CCAILCRPGQGTDTQYF
TRBD2,many,TRBJ2-1,TRBV24-1,TGTGCCACCAGTGACCTAGCGGTCCCCTACAATGAGCAGTTCTTC,CATSDLAVPYNEQFF
TRBD1,NA,TRBJ2-7,TRBV6-2/TRBV6-3,TGTGCCAGCAGGGACAGGCCCTACGAGCAGTACTTC,CASRDRPYEQYF
NA,many,TRBJ1-1,TRBV6-1,TGTGCCAGCAGTGAATTTTTGGGGTTGAACACTGAAGCTTTCTTT,CASSEFLGLNTEAFF
TRBD1,NA,TRBJ1-5,TRBV28,TGTGCCAGCAGTTGGGACAGCCGTGGGGGCAATCAGCCCCAGCATTTT,CASSWDSRGGNQPQHF
TRBD2,NA,TRBJ2-7,TRBV20-1,TGCAGTGCTAGAGATGAGACTAGCGGGGCCAGCTACGAGCAGTACTTC,CSARDETSGASYEQYF
TRBD2,few,TRBJ2-3,TRBV12-3/TRBV12-4,TGTGCCAGCAGTCGAAGCGGGGGGGTAGATACGCAGTATTTT,CASSRSGGVDTQYF
NA,many,TRBJ2-4,TRBV3-1,TGTGCCAGCAGCCAGGGGGCCAAAAACATTCAGTACTTC,CASSQGAKNIQYF
TRBD2,NA,TRBJ2-3,TRBV20-1,TGCAGTGCTCTTGGGACTAGCGGGGCCAAATTTCCCACAGGCACAGATACGCAGTATTTT,CSALGTSGAKFPTGTDTQYF
NA,NA,TRBJ2-3,TRBV11-2,TGTGCCAGCAGCTTAATCGGTGGGGCCACAGATACGCAGTATTTT,CASSLIGGATDTQYF
NA,many,TRBJ2-3,TRBV24-1,TGTGCCACCAGTGACCCTAAGAATGAGATCACAGATACGCAGTATTTT,CATSDPKNEITDTQYF
NA,NA,TRBJ2-4,TRBV9,TGTGCCAGCAGCCAAAAGCCGAGGGAACGAAACATTCAGTACTTC,CASSQKPRERNIQYF
TRBD2,few,TRBJ2-2,TRBV18,TGTGCCAGCTCCCGTTCTAGCGGAGCCACGTCCGGGGAGCTGTTTTTT,CASSRSSGATSGELFF
NA,few,TRBJ2-3,TRBV5-1,TGCGCCAGCAGCTTGGGAGACTACCTGACAGATACGCAGTATTTT,CASSLGDYLTDTQYF
NA,few,TRBJ1-4,TRBV7-6,TGTGCCAGCAGCTTAGTTCAGTTTGAAAAACTGTTTTTT,CASSLVQFEKLFF
NA,few,TRBJ1-6,TRBV3-1,TGTGCCAGCAGCCAAGACGGGACAACTTATCCACCCCTCCACTTT,CASSQDGTTYPPLHF
TRBD2,few,TRBJ2-1,TRBV9,TGTGCCAGCAGCGTAGGACTAGCGGGATTCAATGAGCAGTTCTTC,CASSVGLAGFNEQFF
NA,NA,TRBJ2-1,TRBV7-2,TGTGCCAGCAGCTTTAAGGGGGGGGCGTCTAATGAGCAGTTCTTC,CASSFKGGASNEQFF
NA,NA,TRBJ2-3,TRBV10-3,TGTGCCATCAGTGAAGGCAGGGAGGCTATGCAGTATTTT,CAISEGREAMQYF